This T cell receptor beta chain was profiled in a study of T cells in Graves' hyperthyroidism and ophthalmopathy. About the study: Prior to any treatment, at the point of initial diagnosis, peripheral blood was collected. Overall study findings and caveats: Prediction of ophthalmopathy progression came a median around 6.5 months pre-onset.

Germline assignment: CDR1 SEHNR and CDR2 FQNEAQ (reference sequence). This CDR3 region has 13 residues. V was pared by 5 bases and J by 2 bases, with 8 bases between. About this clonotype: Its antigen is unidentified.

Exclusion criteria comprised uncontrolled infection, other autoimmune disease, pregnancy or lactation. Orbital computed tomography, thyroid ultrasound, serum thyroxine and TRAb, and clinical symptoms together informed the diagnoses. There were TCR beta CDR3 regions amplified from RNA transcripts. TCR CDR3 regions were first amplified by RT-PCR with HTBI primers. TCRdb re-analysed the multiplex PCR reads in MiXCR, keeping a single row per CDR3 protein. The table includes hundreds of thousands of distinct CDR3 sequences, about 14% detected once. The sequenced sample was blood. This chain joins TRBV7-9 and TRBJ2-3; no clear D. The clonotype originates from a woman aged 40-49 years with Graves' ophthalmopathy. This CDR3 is CASSPQYTDTQYF. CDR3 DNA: TGTGCCAGCAGCCCCCAATACACAGATACGCAGTATTTT.